One and the same sample provided the 2 T cell receptor beta chains below, sequenced in a study of T cells in tumors after PD-1 blockade. Here immunoSEQ multiplex PCR was the method, and the copy in TCRdb shows in-frame clones only, minus some. The sample includes approximately 34,000 clones, roughly 76% of them seen just once. The specimen comprised PBMCs, sampled after anti-PD-1 treatment. These receptors all come from a human donor with basal cell carcinoma.

This clone came up a few times. This chain joins TRBV18 and TRBJ2-1; 7 bases fit TRBD2. With V trimmed by 4 bases and J by 0 bases, 15 bases remained unmatched. Germline values: CDR1 KGHSH, CDR2 LQKENI. The CDR3 sequence is 19 residues long. CDR3 bases: TGTGCCAGCTCACTCATTAACTGGCCTAGCGGTGCCTCCTACAATGAGCAGTTCTTC. Translating gives CASSLINWPSGASYNEQFF.

This clone was detected a few times. The chain employs TRBV28 and TRBJ2-3, with D perhaps being TRBD1 or TRBD2 (5 bases each). CDR3 length: 13 amino acids. The V and J ends lost 8 bases and 5 bases respectively, with 14 bases between them. Germline loops: CDR1 MDHEN, CDR2 SYDVKM. CDR3: CASLLRDRDTQYF. In nucleotides, the CDR3 is TGTGCCAGCCTTCTCAGGGACCGAGATACGCAGTATTTT.